The 30 T cell receptor beta chains given below trace back to one sample, sequenced in a study of technical replicates of blood from a handful of donors. Generated by immunoSEQ multiplex PCR, the TCRdb table keeps only in-frame clones and is missing some. The sample has about 100,000 clones, nearly 96% seen once. The specimen was T cells isolated from PBMCs. These receptors were collected from a human donor in good health.

This rearrangement joins TRBV5-8 to TRBJ1-5; tentative D call: TRBD1 (6 bases). CDR1 and CDR2 from the germline V gene are SGHTS and YDEGEE. This CDR3 region has 17 residues. V was clipped by 7 bases and J by 6 bases, with 26 bases between them. CDR3 sequence reads: CASPTGSMFGGSQPQHF. CDR3 DNA sequence: TGTGCCAGCCCCACAGGGTCAATGTTTGGCGGGAGTCAGCCCCAGCATTTT. Full variable domain (remainder filled in from reference TRBV5-8 and TRBJ1-5): EAGVTQSPTHLIKTRGQQATLRCSPISGHTSVYWYQQALGLGLQFLLWYDEGEERNRGNFPPRFSGRQFPNYSSELNVNALELEDSALYLCASPTGSMFGGSQPQHFGDGTRLSIL.

The chain carries TRBV25-1 and TRBJ1-3; 8 bases map to TRBD1. Germline V gene sequence: CDR1 MGHDK, CDR2 SYGVNS. After removal of 3 bases from V and 1 base from J, the junction contained 2 bases not matched to a gene. CDR3 length: 15 residues. The CDR3 region is CASSDTGGSGNTIYF. In DNA, the CDR3 is TGTGCCAGCAGTGACACAGGGGGATCTGGAAACACCATATATTTT.

The chain uses TRBV5-1 and TRBJ2-1; TRBD1 aligns across 8 bases. Trimming cost V 0 bases and J 7 bases; bases outside gene matches: 9. The germline V gene has CDR1 SGHRS and CDR2 YFSETQ. The CDR3 contains 16 residues. The CDR3 is CASSLVQGQGGNEQFF. CDR3 nucleotide sequence: TGCGCCAGCAGCTTGGTTCAAGGACAGGGAGGAAATGAGCAGTTCTTC.

The rearrangement links TRBV5-1 to TRBJ2-7; possibly TRBD1 for D (5 bases). The CDR3 loop spans 15 amino acids. Germline assignment: CDR1 SGHRS and CDR2 YFSETQ. V lost 4 bases to trimming and J lost 0 bases, with 14 bases between them. The CDR3 DNA reads as TGCGCCAGCAGCCCGGACATAATTAGCTCCTACGAGCAGTACTTC. This sequence encodes CASSPDIISSYEQYF.

The chain employs TRBV2 and TRBJ2-7; a weak D match, TRBD1 (5 bases). The CDR3 has 13 amino acids. The germline V gene has CDR1 SNHLY and CDR2 FYNNEI. With 7 bases removed from V and 4 bases from J, the gap between germline ends came to 14 bases. CDR3 sequence reads: CASMGHRIYEQYF. The CDR3 nucleotides read TGTGCCAGCATGGGTCACAGGATTTACGAGCAGTACTTC.

This chain links TRBV9 with TRBJ2-7; 8 bases map to TRBD2. The germline CDR1 and CDR2 sequences are SGDLS and YYNGEE. J gave up 2 bases and V 2 bases, and 3 bases lay outside the gene matches. This CDR3 spans 14 amino acids. The CDR3: CASSVTSAAYEQYF. CDR3 DNA sequence: TGTGCCAGCAGCGTGACTAGCGCGGCCTACGAGCAGTACTTC. Based on the CDR3 plus reference TRBV9 and TRBJ2-7, the full variable domain is DSGVTQTPKHLITATGQRVTLRCSPRSGDLSVYWYQQSLDQGLQFLIQYYNGEERAKGNILERFSAQQFPDLHSELNLSSLELGDSALYFCASSVTSAAYEQYFGPGTRLTVT.

This chain joins TRBV6-5 and TRBJ1-5; 7 nucleotides match TRBD1. With V trimmed by 2 bases and J by 3 bases, 4 bases remained unmatched. The CDR3 consists of 15 residues. The germline V gene encodes CDR1 MNHEY and CDR2 SVGAGI. The CDR3 loop reads CASSYRGQPNQPQHF. CDR3 DNA sequence: TGTGCCAGCAGTTACCGGGGACAGCCCAATCAGCCCCAGCATTTT.

This clone was recorded once. The chain recombines TRBV7-9 with TRBJ1-2; TRBD1 is a possible D gene (5 bases). Trimming took off 5 bases at V and 6 bases at J, with 19 bases between the two ends. This CDR3 is built from 15 residues. Germline CDR1 is SEHNR and CDR2 is FQNEAQ (reference sequence). CDR3: CASSVGGSGGDGYTF. The CDR3 bases are TGTGCCAGCAGCGTAGGAGGTTCAGGAGGGGATGGCTACACCTTC. The entire variable domain, with the rest obtained from reference TRBV7-9 and TRBJ1-2, is as follows: DTGVSQNPRHKITKRGQNVTFRCDPISEHNRLYWYRQTLGQGPEFLTYFQNEAQLEKSRLLSDRFSAERPKGSFSTLEIQRTEQGDSAMYLCASSVGGSGGDGYTFGSGTRLTVV.

The chain links TRBV9 to TRBJ2-1, with D perhaps matching TRBD1 (7 bases). The CDR3 spans 15 residues. V was clipped by 4 bases and J by 15 bases, with 26 bases between them. Germline V lookup: CDR1 SGDLS, CDR2 YYNGEE. CDR3 in DNA: TGTGCCAGCAGCCAGACAGGGTCGGGGGCGGAAAATCTGTTCTTC. Its protein product is CASSQTGSGAENLFF.

The rearrangement uses TRBV2 and TRBJ2-2; 8 bases fit TRBD1. Germline CDR1 reads SNHLY; CDR2 reads FYNNEI. The CDR3 contains 15 residues. J was trimmed by 2 bases and V by 3 bases; bases with no gene match: 2. The CDR3 here is CASSDQGANTGELFF. DNA of the CDR3: TGTGCCAGCAGTGATCAGGGGGCAAACACCGGGGAGCTGTTTTTT.

V usage is TRBV6-5 and J usage is TRBJ2-2; 10 bases line up with TRBD1. The CDR3 covers 15 residues. Trimming took 2 bases from V and 4 from J; bases not matched to a gene: 1. CDR1 and CDR2 (germline): MNHEY, SVGAGI. Here the CDR3 reads CASSYRTGGTGELFF. The CDR3, as DNA: TGTGCCAGCAGTTACAGGACAGGGGGCACCGGGGAGCTGTTTTTT.

The V call is TRBV19, the J call TRBJ1-1; D gene ambiguous. The V end was cut by 3 bases, the J end by 3 bases, with 14 bases between. This CDR3 has 15 amino acids. The germline CDR1 and CDR2 sequences are LNHDA and SQIVND (reference sequence). The CDR3 nucleotides are TGTGCCAGTAGTATCATAACAGCTCGATACACTGAAGCTTTCTTT. Translated: CASSIITARYTEAFF. The full variable domain, completed using reference TRBV19 and TRBJ1-1, is DGGITQSPKYLFRKEGQNVTLSCEQNLNHDAMYWYRQDPGQGLRLIYYSQIVNDFQKGDIAEGYSVSREKKESFPLTVTSAQKNPTAFYLCASSIITARYTEAFFGQGTRLTVV.

The table lists this clone with a count of one. The chain couples TRBV6-1 to TRBJ1-2; 9 positions match TRBD1. The CDR3 extends over 15 amino acids. V was pared by 2 bases and J by 4 bases, with 5 bases of the junction left unmatched. Looked up from germline, CDR1 is MNHNS and CDR2 is SASEGT. CDR3 amino acids: CASSEWDRAPYGYTF. CDR3 coding DNA: TGTGCCAGCAGTGAATGGGACAGGGCTCCCTATGGCTACACCTTC.

The chain combines TRBV7-2 with TRBJ1-6; D gene ambiguous. V lost 1 base and J 0 bases, leaving 16 bases between the germline ends. The germline CDR1 and CDR2 sequences are SGHTA and FQGNSA. The CDR3 is 19 residues long. The CDR3, as DNA: TGTGCCAGCAGCTTAGAAGCCCACCGAGTGCGCTCCTATAATTCACCCCTCCACTTT. The encoded protein is CASSLEAHRVRSYNSPLHF.

For the CDR3, the DNA is TGTGCCAGCTCAGAGTCGATGAACACTGAAGCTTTCTTT. Translated: CASSESMNTEAFF. The chain links TRBV18 to TRBJ1-1, with D uncertain. CDR3 length equals 13 residues. The V gene's germline CDR1 is KGHSH and CDR2 LQKENI. V was cut by 5 bases and J by 0 bases, with 7 bases left in between. The full variable domain, its missing parts supplied by reference TRBV18 and TRBJ1-1, is NAGVMQNPRHLVRRRGQEARLRCSPMKGHSHVYWYRQLPEEGLKFMVYLQKENIIDESGMPKERFSAEFPKEGPSILRIQQVVRGDSAAYFCASSESMNTEAFFGQGTRLTVV.

The gene calls are TRBV18 and TRBJ2-7; 8 bases are shared with TRBD2. Germline CDR1 KGHSH, CDR2 LQKENI. The length of the CDR3 is 14 residues. Losses at the gene ends were 4 bases for V and 5 bases for J; bases not matched to a gene: 7. CDR3 in amino acids: CASSLGRGLDEQYF. The CDR3 nucleotides read TGTGCCAGCTCACTTGGACGGGGACTAGACGAGCAGTACTTC.

The V call is TRBV21-1, the J call TRBJ1-1; the DNA was not used to check the table's D call, TRBD1. TRBV21-1 is assigned pseudogene status. The CDR3 contains 13 residues. This chain's CDR3 is CASSKTANTEAFF. In DNA form, the CDR3 reads TGTGCCAGCAGCAAAACAGCGAACACTGAAGCTTTCTTT.

This clone was counted only a few times. The chain carries TRBV7-9 and TRBJ1-2, with a weak D call TRBD1 (5 bases). The CDR3 has 13 amino acids. Germline V gene data show CDR1 as SEHNR and CDR2 as FQNEAQ (reference sequence). Between the trimmed V and J ends, which lost 1 base and 4 bases, there was a span of 7 bases. The CDR3 spells CASSLGQIYGYTF. The CDR3 DNA is TGTGCCAGCAGCTTAGGACAGATCTATGGCTACACCTTC.

This chain links TRBV18 with TRBJ1-5, with 10 bases matching TRBD1. CDR1 and CDR2 from the germline V gene are KGHSH and LQKENI. The length of the CDR3 is 18 residues. With 6 bases clipped from V and 0 bases from J, the junction kept 11 bases outside the gene matches. CDR3: CASSPRDRGEYSNQPQHF. CDR3 bases: TGTGCCAGCTCCCCTCGGGACAGGGGCGAGTATAGCAATCAGCCCCAGCATTTT.

This chain connects TRBV2 to TRBJ1-4; D is ambiguous. V was pared by 6 bases and J by 0 bases, with 17 bases between. Looked up from germline, CDR1 is SNHLY and CDR2 is FYNNEI. The CDR3 has 17 residues. The CDR3 nucleotides are TGTGCCAGCAGCCCAAACCCGAGTAGAACAACTAATGAAAAACTGTTTTTT. Protein product: CASSPNPSRTTNEKLFF.

This chain connects TRBV19 to TRBJ2-1; D unclear. The CDR3 covers 16 residues. Trimming shortened V by 3 bases and J by 6 bases, and 18 bases separated the two germline ends. Germline assignment: CDR1 LNHDA and CDR2 SQIVND (reference sequence). Here the CDR3 DNA reads TGTGCCAGTAGTATCAGTTGGCTAATGCCGGGCAATGAGCAGTTCTTC. The encoded protein is CASSISWLMPGNEQFF.

The chain employs TRBV5-1 and TRBJ2-3, with 7 bases identical to TRBD2. Germline V gene lookup returns CDR1 SGHRS and CDR2 YFSETQ. Trimming at V came to 7 bases and at J to 2 bases, leaving 7 bases not matched to a gene. CDR3 length: 14 residues. The DNA for the CDR3 is TGCGCCAGCGGGGGGGAGCGGAACACAGATACGCAGTATTTT. Protein product: CASGGERNTDTQYF.

The V and J genes are TRBV4-2 and TRBJ2-7, with D possibly matching TRBD2 (7 bases). The CDR3 length is 14 residues. V lost 2 bases to trimming and J lost 3 bases, with 11 bases between them. Germline assignment: CDR1 LGHNA and CDR2 YNFKEQ. The CDR3 spells CASSQYREGYEQYF. The CDR3 bases are TGTGCCAGCAGCCAATACAGGGAGGGCTACGAGCAGTACTTC.

The CDR3 loop is CASSPSTSGMATGELFF. The DNA for the CDR3 is TGTGCCAGCAGCCCTTCCACTAGCGGGATGGCCACCGGGGAGCTGTTTTTT. This sequence joins TRBV5-6 and TRBJ2-2; 10 nucleotides match TRBD2. The CDR3 runs 17 residues. Trimming took 4 bases from V and 4 from J; bases not matched to a gene: 10. The germline V gene encodes CDR1 SGHDT and CDR2 YYEEEE.

This clone has just one count. The chain joins TRBV6-1 to TRBJ1-4, with D possibly matching TRBD1 (5 bases). Trimming took 4 bases from V and 14 from J, leaving 20 bases between them. Germline CDR1 reads MNHNS; CDR2 reads SASEGT. The CDR3 length is 14 residues. The CDR3 DNA reads as TGTGCCAGCAGTGGGATTAGAGTTAGGGGAATGCTGTTTTTT. It translates to CASSGIRVRGMLFF.

This sequence joins TRBV6-1 and TRBJ2-1; 9 bases map to TRBD1. With 7 bases clipped from V and 4 bases from J, the junction kept 5 bases outside the gene matches. This CDR3 comprises 14 residues. Per the germline V gene, CDR1 is MNHNS and CDR2 is SASEGT. For the CDR3, the DNA is TGTGCCAGCAATGGGGGACAGGGATACAATGAGCAGTTCTTC. Its translation: CASNGGQGYNEQFF.

This chain uses TRBV11-2 with TRBJ2-1, with D perhaps TRBD2 (5 bases). With 5 bases removed from V and 9 bases from J, the gap between germline ends came to 17 bases. CDR1 and CDR2 from the germline V gene are SGHAT and FQNNGV. The CDR3 covers 14 residues. For the CDR3, the DNA is TGTGCCAGCAGCATAGGTGTTTCGGGGAGTGAGCAGTTCTTC. Translated: CASSIGVSGSEQFF.

The chain joins TRBV11-2 to TRBJ2-1; 8 bases are a match to TRBD1. Germline CDR1 SGHAT, CDR2 FQNNGV. This CDR3 region has 15 residues. V lost 7 bases and J lost 3; bases outside the gene matches: 8. The CDR3 bases are TGTGCCAGCACCGTGCGACAGGGGAACTACAATGAGCAGTTCTTC. Amino acid sequence: CASTVRQGNYNEQFF.

The rearrangement uses TRBV13 and TRBJ1-1; 7 positions agree with TRBD1. Germline V gene lookup returns CDR1 PRHDT and CDR2 FYEKMQ (reference sequence). J was trimmed by 2 bases and V by 5 bases; bases with no gene match: 5. The CDR3 has 14 amino acids. In DNA form, the CDR3 reads TGTGCCAGCAGCCAGACAGGGACCAACACTGAAGCTTTCTTT. This translates into CASSQTGTNTEAFF. Using reference TRBV13 and TRBJ1-1 for the parts outside the CDR3, the full variable domain is AAGVIQSPRHLIKEKRETATLKCYPIPRHDTVYWYQQGPGQDPQFLISFYEKMQSDKGSIPDRFSAQQFSDYHSELNMSSLELGDSALYFCASSQTGTNTEAFFGQGTRLTVV.

In its sample, this clone was seen once. The chain links TRBV19 to TRBJ2-3; TRBD2 aligns across 8 bases. V was clipped by 5 bases and J by 2 bases; unmatched bases: 6. The CDR3 spans 15 residues. Germline CDR1 is LNHDA and CDR2 is SQIVND (reference sequence). Written as DNA, the CDR3 is TGTGCCAGTAGTGAATTAGCGGGGAACACAGATACGCAGTATTTT. Amino acids: CASSELAGNTDTQYF.